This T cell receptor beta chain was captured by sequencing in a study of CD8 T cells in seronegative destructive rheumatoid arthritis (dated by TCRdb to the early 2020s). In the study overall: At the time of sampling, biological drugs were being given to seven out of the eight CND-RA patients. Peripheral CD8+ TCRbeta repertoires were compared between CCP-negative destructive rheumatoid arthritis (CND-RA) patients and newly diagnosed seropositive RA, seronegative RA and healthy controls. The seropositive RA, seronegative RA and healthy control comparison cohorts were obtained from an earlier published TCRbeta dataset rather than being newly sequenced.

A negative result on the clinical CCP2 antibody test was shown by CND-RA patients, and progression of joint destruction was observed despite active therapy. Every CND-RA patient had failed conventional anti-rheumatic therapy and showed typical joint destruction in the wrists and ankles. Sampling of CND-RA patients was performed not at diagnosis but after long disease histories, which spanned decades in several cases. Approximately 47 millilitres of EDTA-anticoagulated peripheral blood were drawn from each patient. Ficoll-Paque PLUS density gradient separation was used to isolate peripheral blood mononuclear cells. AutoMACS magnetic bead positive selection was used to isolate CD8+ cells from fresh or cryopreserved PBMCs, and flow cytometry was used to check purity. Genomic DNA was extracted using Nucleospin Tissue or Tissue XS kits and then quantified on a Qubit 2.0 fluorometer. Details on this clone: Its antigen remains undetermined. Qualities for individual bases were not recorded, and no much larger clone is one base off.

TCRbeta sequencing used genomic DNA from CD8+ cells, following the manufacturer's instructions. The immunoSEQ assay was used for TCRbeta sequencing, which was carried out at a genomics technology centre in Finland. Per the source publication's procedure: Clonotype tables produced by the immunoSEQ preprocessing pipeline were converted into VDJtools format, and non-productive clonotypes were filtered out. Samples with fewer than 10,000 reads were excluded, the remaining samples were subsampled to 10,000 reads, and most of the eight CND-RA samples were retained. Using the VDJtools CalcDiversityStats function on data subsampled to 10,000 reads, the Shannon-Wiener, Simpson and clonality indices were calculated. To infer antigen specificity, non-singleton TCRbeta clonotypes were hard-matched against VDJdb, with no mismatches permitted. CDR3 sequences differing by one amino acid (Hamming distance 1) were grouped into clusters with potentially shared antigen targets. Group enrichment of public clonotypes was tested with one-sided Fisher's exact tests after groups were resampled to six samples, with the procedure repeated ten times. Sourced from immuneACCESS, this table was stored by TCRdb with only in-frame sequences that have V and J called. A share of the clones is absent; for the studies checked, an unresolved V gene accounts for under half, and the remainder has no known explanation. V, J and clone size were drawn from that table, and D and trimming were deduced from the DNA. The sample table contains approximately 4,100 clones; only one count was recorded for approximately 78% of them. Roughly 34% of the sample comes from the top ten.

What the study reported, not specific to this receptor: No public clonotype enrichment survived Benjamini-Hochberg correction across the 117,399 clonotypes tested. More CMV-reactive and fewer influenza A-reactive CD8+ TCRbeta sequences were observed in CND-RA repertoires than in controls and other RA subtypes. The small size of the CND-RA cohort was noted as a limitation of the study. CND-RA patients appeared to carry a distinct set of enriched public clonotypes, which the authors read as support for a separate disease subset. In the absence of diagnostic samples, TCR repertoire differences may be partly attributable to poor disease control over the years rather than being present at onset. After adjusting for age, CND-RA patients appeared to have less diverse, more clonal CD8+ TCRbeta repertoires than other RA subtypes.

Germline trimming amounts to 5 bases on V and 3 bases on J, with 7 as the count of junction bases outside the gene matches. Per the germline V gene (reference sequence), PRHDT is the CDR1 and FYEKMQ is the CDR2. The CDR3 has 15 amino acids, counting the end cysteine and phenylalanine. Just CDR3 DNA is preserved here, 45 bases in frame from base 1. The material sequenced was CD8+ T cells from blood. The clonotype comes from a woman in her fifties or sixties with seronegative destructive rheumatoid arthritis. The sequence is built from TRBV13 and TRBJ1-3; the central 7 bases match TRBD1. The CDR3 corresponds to CASSTKTGLGNTIYF. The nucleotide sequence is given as TGTGCCAGCAGCACCAAGACAGGGCTTGGAAACACCATATATTTT.